This TCR beta chain was obtained from a study of PD-1 blockade in classical Hodgkin lymphoma. Study details: On a schedule of every 2 weeks, patients received nivolumab 3 mg/kg intravenously. Regarding the study as a whole: Compared with baseline, CD4+ but not CD8+ TCR diversity had risen significantly by C4D1.

CDR3 length: 13 amino acids. V was clipped by 5 bases and J by 2 bases, with 9 bases between them. The germline gives CDR1 MNHEY, CDR2 SMNVEV (reference sequence). For this clone: Its target is unknown.

Assay used: immunoSEQ multiplex PCR; TCRdb lists only in-frame clones, some missing. The sample has about 19,000 clones, around 84% seen once. Exposure to brentuximab vedotin varied, and each patient had relapsed following autologous stem cell transplantation. Progressive disease, partial response or complete response was each patient's best response. V is TRBV27 and J is TRBJ1-1; D is unclear. This TCR was sampled from a human donor with classical Hodgkin lymphoma. Material: peripheral blood mononuclear cells (PBMCs), obtained at baseline. As DNA, the CDR3 is TGTGCCAGCAGTCTTTTGAGAAACACTGAAGCTTTCTTT. This sequence encodes CASSLLRNTEAFF.